The entry below gives a single T cell receptor (beta chain) sequence along with its context. Other DNA sequences in the same sample also yield this CDR3. The germline V gene encodes CDR1 SEHNR and CDR2 FQNEAQ (reference sequence). The length of the CDR3 is 18 residues. Trimming at V came to 2 bases and at J to 2 bases, leaving 11 bases not matched to a gene. The data were taken from a study of control samples from healthy donors and cancer patients. Only in-frame clones appear in the TCRdb table, and some are missing; sequencing was by immunoSEQ multiplex PCR. In the table there are approximately 180,000 clones, about 90% of which are singletons.

The sequence was obtained from a woman between 35 and 50 years old in good health. Sequencing was carried out using blood. The J gene is TRBJ2-7, the V gene TRBV7-9, with 11 bases matching TRBD2. Written as DNA, the CDR3 is TGTGCCAGCAGCTTATGGATAGGGGGTAGCGGGGGGGCCTACGAGCAGTACTTC. Its translation: CASSLWIGGSGGAYEQYF. Full variable domain (rest looked up from reference TRBV7-9 and TRBJ2-7): DTGVSQNPRHKITKRGQNVTFRCDPISEHNRLYWYRQTLGQGPEFLTYFQNEAQLEKSRLLSDRFSAERPKGSFSTLEIQRTEQGDSAMYLCASSLWIGGSGGAYEQYFGPGTRLTVT.